The T cell receptor (beta chain) under discussion was sequenced for a study of CD8+ T cells in alopecia areata. V was trimmed by 11 bases and J by 6 bases, leaving 17 bases between them. CDR3 length: 12 amino acids. Germline CDR1 SGHTA, CDR2 FQGTGA. cDNA prepared by RNA extraction and subsequent reverse transcription served as the template for sequencing. Repertoires were generated with immunoSEQ multiplex PCR, while TCRdb's copy carries only in-frame clones and drops some. The sample has about 120,000 clones, more than 30% seen once. The source of this sequence is a human donor with alopecia areata. Sequencing input: CD4+ T cells sorted from blood. This chain links TRBV7-3 with TRBJ2-7; maybe TRBD2 (5 bases). CDR3 protein: CASGRPGGEQYF. As DNA, the CDR3 is TGTGCCTCGGGAAGGCCGGGTGGCGAGCAGTACTTC.